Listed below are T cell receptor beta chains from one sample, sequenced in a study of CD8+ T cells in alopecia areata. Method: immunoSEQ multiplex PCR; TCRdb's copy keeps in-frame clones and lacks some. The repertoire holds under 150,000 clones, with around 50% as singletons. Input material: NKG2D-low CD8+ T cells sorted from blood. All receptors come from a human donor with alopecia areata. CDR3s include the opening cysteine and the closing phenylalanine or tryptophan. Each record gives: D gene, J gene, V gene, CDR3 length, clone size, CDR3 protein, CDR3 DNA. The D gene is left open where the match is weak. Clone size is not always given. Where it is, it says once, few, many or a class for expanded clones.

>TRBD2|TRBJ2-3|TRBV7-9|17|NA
CASSFTGTSGGTDTQYF
TGTGCCAGCAGCTTCACCGGGACTAGCGGGGGCACAGATACGCAGTATTTT
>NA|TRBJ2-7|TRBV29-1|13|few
CSVVDAGRYEQYF
TGCAGCGTTGTGGATGCAGGGAGGTACGAGCAGTACTTC
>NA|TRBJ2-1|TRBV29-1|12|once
CSVTSSYNEQLF
TGCAGCGTTACGAGCTCCTACAATGAGCAGCTCTTC
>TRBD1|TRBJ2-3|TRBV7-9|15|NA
CASSSGQGGTDTQYF
TGTGCCAGCAGCTCGGGACAGGGAGGCACAGATACGCAGTATTTT
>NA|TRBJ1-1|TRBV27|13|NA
CASSPTMNTEAFF
TGTGCCAGCAGTCCGACGATGAACACTGAAGCTTTCTTT
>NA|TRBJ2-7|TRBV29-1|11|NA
CSVVEANEQYF
TGCAGCGTTGTGGAGGCCAACGAGCAGTACTTC
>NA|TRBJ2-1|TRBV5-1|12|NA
CASSWRGDEQFF
TGCGCCAGCAGCTGGAGGGGGGATGAGCAGTTCTTC
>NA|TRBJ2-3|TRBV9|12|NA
CASSVGADTQYF
TGTGCCAGCAGCGTCGGGGCAGATACGCAGTATTTT
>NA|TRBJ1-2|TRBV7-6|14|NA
CASSPGEGNYGYTF
TGTGCCAGCAGCCCTGGTGAGGGGAACTATGGCTACACCTTC
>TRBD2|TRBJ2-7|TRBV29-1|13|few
CSAEDLAGLEQYF
TGCAGCGCCGAGGATCTAGCGGGTCTTGAGCAGTACTTC
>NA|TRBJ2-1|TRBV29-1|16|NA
CSVEGPADHTYNEQFF
TGCAGCGTTGAAGGGCCGGCGGACCACACCTACAATGAGCAGTTCTTC
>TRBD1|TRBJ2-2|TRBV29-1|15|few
CSVAGTGEWAGELFF
TGCAGCGTAGCCGGGACAGGGGAATGGGCCGGGGAGCTGTTTTTT
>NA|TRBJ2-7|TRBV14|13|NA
CASSQIGSYEQYF
TGTGCCAGCAGCCAAATTGGGAGTTACGAGCAGTACTTC
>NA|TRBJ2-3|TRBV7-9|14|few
CASSTTSGLDTQYF
TGTGCCAGCAGCACGACTTCAGGCTTAGATACGCAGTATTTT
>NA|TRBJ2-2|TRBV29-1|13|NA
CSVVSEGTGELFF
TGCAGCGTTGTAAGCGAAGGTACCGGGGAGCTGTTTTTT
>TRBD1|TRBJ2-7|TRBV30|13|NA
CAWHRGRGNEQYF
TGTGCCTGGCACAGGGGAAGGGGGAACGAGCAGTACTTC
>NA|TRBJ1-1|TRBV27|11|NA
CASSSGLGAFF
TGTGCCAGCAGTTCCGGACTAGGGGCTTTCTTT
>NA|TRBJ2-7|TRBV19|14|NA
CASSIQDLSYEQYF
TGTGCCAGTAGTATCCAGGACCTCTCCTACGAGCAGTACTTC
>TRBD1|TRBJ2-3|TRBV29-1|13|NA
CSTNTGGTDTQYF
TGCAGCACCAATACAGGGGGCACAGATACGCAGTATTTT
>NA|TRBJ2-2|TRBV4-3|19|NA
CASSQEVKGVSLDTGELFF
TGCGCCAGCAGCCAAGAGGTAAAAGGAGTCTCCTTGGACACCGGGGAGCTGTTTTTT
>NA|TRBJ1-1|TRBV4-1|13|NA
CASSQVGGNEAFF
TGCGCCAGCAGCCAAGTAGGGGGAAATGAAGCTTTCTTT